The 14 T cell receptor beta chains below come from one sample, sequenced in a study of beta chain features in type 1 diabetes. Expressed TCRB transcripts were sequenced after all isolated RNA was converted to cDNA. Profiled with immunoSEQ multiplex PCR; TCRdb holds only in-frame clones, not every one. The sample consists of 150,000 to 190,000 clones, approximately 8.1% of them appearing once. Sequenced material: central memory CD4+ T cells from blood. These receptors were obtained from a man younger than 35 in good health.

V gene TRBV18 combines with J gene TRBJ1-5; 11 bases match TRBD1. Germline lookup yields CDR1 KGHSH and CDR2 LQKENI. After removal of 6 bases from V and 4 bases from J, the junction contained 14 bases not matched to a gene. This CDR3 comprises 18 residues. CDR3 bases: TGTGCCAGCTCTTCCGGGACAGGGGGAGGCGGCATAAATCAGCCCCAGCATTTT. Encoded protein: CASSSGTGGGGINQPQHF. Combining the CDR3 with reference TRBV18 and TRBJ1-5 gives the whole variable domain NAGVMQNPRHLVRRRGQEARLRCSPMKGHSHVYWYRQLPEEGLKFMVYLQKENIIDESGMPKERFSAEFPKEGPSILRIQQVVRGDSAAYFCASSSGTGGGGINQPQHFGDGTRLSIL.

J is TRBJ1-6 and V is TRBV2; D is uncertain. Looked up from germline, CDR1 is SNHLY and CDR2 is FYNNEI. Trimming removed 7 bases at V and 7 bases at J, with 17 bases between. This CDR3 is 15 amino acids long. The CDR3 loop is CASTQSSVWNSPLHF. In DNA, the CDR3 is TGTGCCAGCACCCAGTCGAGCGTTTGGAATTCACCCCTCCACTTT.

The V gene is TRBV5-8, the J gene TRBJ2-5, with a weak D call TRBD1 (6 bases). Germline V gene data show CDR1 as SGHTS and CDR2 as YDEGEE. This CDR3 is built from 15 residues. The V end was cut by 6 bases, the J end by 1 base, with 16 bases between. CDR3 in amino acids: CASIVGWGPQETQYF. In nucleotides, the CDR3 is TGTGCCAGCATTGTGGGTTGGGGGCCCCAAGAGACCCAGTACTTC. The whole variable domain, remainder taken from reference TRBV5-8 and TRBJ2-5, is EAGVTQSPTHLIKTRGQQATLRCSPISGHTSVYWYQQALGLGLQFLLWYDEGEERNRGNFPPRFSGRQFPNYSSELNVNALELEDSALYLCASIVGWGPQETQYFGPGTRLLVL.

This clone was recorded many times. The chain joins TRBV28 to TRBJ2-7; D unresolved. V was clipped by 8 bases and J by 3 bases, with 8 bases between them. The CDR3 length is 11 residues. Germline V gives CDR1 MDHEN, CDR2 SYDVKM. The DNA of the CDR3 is TGTGCCAGCCGCCAGGTCTACGAGCAGTACTTC. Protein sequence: CASRQVYEQYF.

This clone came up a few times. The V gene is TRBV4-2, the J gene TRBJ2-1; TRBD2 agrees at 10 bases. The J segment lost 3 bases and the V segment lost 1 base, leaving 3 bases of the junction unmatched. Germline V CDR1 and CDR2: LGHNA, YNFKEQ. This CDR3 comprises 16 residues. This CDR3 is CASSQGTSGDYNEQFF. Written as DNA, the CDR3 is TGTGCCAGCAGCCAAGGGACTAGCGGAGACTACAATGAGCAGTTCTTC.

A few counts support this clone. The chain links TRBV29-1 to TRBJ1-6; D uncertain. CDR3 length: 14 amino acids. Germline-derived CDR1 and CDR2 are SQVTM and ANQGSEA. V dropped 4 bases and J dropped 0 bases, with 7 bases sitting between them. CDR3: CSVAESSYNSPLHF. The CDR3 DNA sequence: TGCAGCGTTGCGGAGAGCTCCTATAATTCACCCCTCCACTTT. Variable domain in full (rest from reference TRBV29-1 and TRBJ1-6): SAVISQKPSRDICQRGTSLTIQCQVDSQVTMMFWYRQQPGQSLTLIATANQGSEATYESGFVIDKFPISRPNLTFSTLTVSNMSPEDSSIYLCSVAESSYNSPLHFGNGTRLTVT.

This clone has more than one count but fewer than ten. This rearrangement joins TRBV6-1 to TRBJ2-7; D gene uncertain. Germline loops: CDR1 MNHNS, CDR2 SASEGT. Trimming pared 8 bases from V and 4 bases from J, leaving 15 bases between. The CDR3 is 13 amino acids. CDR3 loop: CASCYTADYEQYF. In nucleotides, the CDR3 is TGTGCCAGCTGCTACACAGCAGATTACGAGCAGTACTTC.

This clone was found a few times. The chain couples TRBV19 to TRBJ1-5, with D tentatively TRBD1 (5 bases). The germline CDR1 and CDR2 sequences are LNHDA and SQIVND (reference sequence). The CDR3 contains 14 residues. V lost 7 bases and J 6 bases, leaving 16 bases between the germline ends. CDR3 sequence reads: CASNRDEAGQPQHF. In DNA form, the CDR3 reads TGTGCCAGTAACCGGGACGAAGCGGGTCAGCCCCAGCATTTT.

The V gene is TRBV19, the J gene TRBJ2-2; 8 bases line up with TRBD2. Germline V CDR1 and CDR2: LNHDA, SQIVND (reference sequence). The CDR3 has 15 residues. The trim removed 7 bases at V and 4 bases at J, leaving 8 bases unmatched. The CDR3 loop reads CASTSGTRVTGELFF. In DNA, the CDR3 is TGTGCCAGTACCTCCGGGACTAGAGTCACCGGGGAGCTGTTTTTT.

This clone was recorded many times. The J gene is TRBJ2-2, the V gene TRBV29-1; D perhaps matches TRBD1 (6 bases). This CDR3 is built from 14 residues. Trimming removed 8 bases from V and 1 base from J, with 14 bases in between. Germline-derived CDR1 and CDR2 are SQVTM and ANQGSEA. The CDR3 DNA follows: TGCAGCTTCAGGGGAGCCCTGAACACCGGGGAGCTGTTTTTT. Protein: CSFRGALNTGELFF.

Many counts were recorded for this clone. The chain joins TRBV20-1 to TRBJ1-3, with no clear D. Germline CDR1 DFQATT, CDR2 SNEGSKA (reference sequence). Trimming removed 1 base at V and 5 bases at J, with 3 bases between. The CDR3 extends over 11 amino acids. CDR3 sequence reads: CSARGRNTIYF. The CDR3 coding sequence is TGCAGTGCTAGAGGGCGAAACACCATATATTTT.

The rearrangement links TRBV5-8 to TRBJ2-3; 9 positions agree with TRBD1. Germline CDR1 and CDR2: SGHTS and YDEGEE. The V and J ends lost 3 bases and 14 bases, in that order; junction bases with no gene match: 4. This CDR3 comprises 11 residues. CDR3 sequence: CASSSGQGGYF. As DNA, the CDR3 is TGTGCCAGCAGCTCGGGACAGGGCGGGTATTTT.

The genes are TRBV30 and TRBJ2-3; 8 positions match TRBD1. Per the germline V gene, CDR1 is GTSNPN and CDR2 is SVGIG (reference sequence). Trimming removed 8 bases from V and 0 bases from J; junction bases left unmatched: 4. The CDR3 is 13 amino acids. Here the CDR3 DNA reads TGTGCCGGGACAGGTGCTAGCACAGATACGCAGTATTTT. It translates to CAGTGASTDTQYF.

CDR3 coding DNA: TGTGCCAGTAGTTCTTCTTGGGTGCGGGCGGTTACTGAAGCTTTCTTT. It specifies CASSSSWVRAVTEAFF. The V gene is TRBV19, the J gene TRBJ1-1; no reliable D call. The V and J ends lost 5 bases and 5 bases respectively, with 21 bases between them. Germline V lookup: CDR1 LNHDA, CDR2 SQIVND (reference sequence). The CDR3 has 16 amino acids.